This TCR beta chain was retrieved from a study of T-cell memory formation after mild COVID-19. Study results and limitations: Contracting clones, day 15 to 85, had balanced CD4/CD8, and later expanders favored CD4+.

TCR alpha and TCR beta cDNA libraries carrying sample barcodes and UMIs came from 5'RACE with constant-segment primers. TCRdb reprocessed the 5' RACE reads via MiXCR and lists one record per CDR3 protein. The sample has approximately 570,000 distinct CDR3 sequences, about a sixth seen once. This CDR3 has 16 amino acids. Trimming took off 0 bases at V and 0 bases at J, with 8 bases between the two ends. Germline V gene sequence: CDR1 KGHDR, CDR2 SFDVKD. This clonotype was counted ten times or more. Its antigen is unknown. Sequences were obtained from PBMCs or a T cell subset sorted from them (not recorded which). The source is an adult woman who had mild COVID-19 (a few samples of this study predate the infection). Cell type and time point are not known. The chain carries TRBV24-1 and TRBJ2-1, with D uncertain. The CDR3 region is CATSDLWASSYNEQFF. The DNA of the CDR3 is TGTGCCACCAGTGATTTGTGGGCTAGCTCCTACAATGAGCAGTTCTTC.